The present T cell receptor beta chain was sequenced within a study of T cell changes during pregnancy in multiple sclerosis. There are 15 residues in the CDR3. Germline assignment: CDR1 SGHRS and CDR2 YFSETQ. V lost 3 bases, J lost 1 base, and 5 bases stayed unmatched. This table comes from immunoSEQ multiplex PCR, and its TCRdb copy is limited to in-frame clones, with some not included. The sample includes roughly 32,000 clones, under 95% seen only once; the top ten take 0.41%. The chain joins TRBV5-1 to TRBJ1-1; 8 nucleotides match TRBD1. Source: CD4+ T cells from peripheral blood mononuclear cells, taken in the second trimester of pregnancy. The receptor's source is a female donor with multiple sclerosis, enrolled in a pregnancy study. The CDR3 loop is CASSSDRGKNTEAFF. The CDR3 nucleotides read TGCGCCAGCAGCTCTGACAGGGGTAAGAACACTGAAGCTTTCTTT.